This TCR beta chain appears in the sequencing data of a study of siplizumab effects on memory and regulatory T cells. Overall study results and limits: Greater diversity than memory cells seemed evident in naive T cells, which also appeared to be major alloresponse contributors.

The CDR3 has 15 amino acids. In germline, CDR1 is SNHLY, CDR2 FYNNEI. V was shortened by 6 bases and J by 4 bases, with 18 bases between the two germline ends. There are a few counts of this clone. Antigen: not known. Other DNA variants within this sample encode the same CDR3. Sequencing of each sample assayed about 10^5 TCR templates. Repertoires were generated with immunoSEQ multiplex PCR, while TCRdb's copy carries only in-frame clones and drops some. The data hold 85,000 to 130,000 clones, with around 92% observed a single time. The chain has TRBV2 and TRBJ1-1; no firm D call. The TCR was taken from a human donor in good health. Sequencing was carried out using Tregs sorted from blood. CDR3 DNA sequence: TGTGCCAGCAGATTAGTTGGGGTTCTATCCACTGAAGCTTTCTTT. Protein sequence: CASRLVGVLSTEAFF.